The following is a T cell receptor (beta chain) sequence with its context. Its antigen remains unidentified. Diagnosis of hyperthyroidism was new in patients aged 18 to 65, and its duration was under 2 months. Patients were excluded because of uncontrolled infection, other autoimmune disease, pregnancy or lactation. Blood was drawn at first hyperthyroidism diagnosis, before any ophthalmopathy symptoms. Germline-derived CDR1 and CDR2 are MDHEN and SYDVKM. The CDR3 is 14 residues long. The J segment lost 6 bases and the V segment lost 7 bases, leaving 12 bases of the junction unmatched. The data were obtained in a study of T cells in Graves' hyperthyroidism and ophthalmopathy. General study points: Appearing also in blood were most of the thyroid clonotypes expanded above 0.001.

The source material, RNA transcripts, was used to amplify TCR beta CDR3 regions. First-round RT-PCR targeting the TCR CDR3 was performed with the HTBI primer set. MiXCR was run by TCRdb on the multiplex PCR reads, yielding one entry per CDR3 protein. The profile shows hundreds of thousands of distinct CDR3 sequences, 25% to 30% of them singletons. The sequence derives from a man in his forties with Graves' hyperthyroidism that later progressed to Graves' ophthalmopathy. The V and J genes are TRBV28 and TRBJ2-7; 7 nucleotides line up with TRBD1. Sequencing was done on a sample of blood. The CDR3 coding sequence is TGTGCCAGCACCCAGCCGAGACAGGGCTTCGAGCAGTACTTC. It codes for CASTQPRQGFEQYF. Drawing the rest from reference TRBV28 and TRBJ2-7, the complete variable domain is DVKVTQSSRYLVKRTGEKVFLECVQDMDHENMFWYRQDPGLGLRLIYFSYDVKMKEKGDIPEGYSVSREKKERFSLILESASTNQTSMYLCASTQPRQGFEQYFGPGTRLTVT.